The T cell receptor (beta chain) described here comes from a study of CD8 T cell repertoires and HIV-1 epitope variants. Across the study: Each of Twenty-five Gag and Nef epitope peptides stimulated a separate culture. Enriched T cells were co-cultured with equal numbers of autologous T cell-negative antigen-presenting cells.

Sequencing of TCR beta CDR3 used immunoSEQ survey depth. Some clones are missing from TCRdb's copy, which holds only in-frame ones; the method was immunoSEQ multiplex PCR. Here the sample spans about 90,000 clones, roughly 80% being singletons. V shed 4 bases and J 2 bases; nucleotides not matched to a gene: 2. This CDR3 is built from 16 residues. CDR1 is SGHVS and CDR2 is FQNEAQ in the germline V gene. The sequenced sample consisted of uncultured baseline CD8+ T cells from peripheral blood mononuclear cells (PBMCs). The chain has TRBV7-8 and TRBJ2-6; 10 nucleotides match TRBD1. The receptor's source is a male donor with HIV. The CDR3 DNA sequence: TGTGCCAGCAGCTCGACAGGGGGCCCTGGGGCCAACGTCCTGACTTTC. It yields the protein CASSSTGGPGANVLTF. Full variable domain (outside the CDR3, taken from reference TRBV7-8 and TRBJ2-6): GAGVSQSPRYKVAKRGQDVALRCDPISGHVSLFWYQQALGQGPEFLTYFQNEAQLDKSGLPSDRFFAERPEGSVSTLKIQRTQQEDSAVYLCASSSTGGPGANVLTFGAGSRLTVL.